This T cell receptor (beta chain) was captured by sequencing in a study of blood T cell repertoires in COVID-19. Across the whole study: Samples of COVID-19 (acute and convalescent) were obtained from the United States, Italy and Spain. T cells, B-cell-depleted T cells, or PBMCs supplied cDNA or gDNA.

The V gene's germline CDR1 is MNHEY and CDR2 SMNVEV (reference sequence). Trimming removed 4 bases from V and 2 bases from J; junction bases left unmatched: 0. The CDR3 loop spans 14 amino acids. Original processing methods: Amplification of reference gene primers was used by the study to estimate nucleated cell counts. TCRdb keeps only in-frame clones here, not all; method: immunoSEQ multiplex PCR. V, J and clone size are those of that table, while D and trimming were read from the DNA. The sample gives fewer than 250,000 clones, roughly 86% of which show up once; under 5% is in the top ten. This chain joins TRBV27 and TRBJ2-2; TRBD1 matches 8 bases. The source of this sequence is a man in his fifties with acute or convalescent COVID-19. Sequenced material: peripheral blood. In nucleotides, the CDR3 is TGTGCCAGCAGTTCAGGGGGCAACACCGGGGAGCTGTTTTTT. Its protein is CASSSGGNTGELFF.